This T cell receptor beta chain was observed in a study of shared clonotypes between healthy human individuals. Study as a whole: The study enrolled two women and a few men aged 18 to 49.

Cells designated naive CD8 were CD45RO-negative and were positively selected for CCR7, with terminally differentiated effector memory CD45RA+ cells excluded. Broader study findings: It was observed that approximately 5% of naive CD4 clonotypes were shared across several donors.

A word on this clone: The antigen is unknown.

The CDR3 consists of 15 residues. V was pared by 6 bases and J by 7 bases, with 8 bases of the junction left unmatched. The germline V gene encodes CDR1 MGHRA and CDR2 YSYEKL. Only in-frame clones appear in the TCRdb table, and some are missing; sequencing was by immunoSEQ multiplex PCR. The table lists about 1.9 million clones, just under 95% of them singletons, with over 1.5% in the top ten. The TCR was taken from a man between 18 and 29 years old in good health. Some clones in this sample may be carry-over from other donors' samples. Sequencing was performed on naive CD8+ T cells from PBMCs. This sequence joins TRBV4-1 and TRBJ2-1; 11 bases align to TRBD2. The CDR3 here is CASSLLAGGRNEQFF. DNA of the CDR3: TGCGCCAGCAGTTTGCTAGCGGGAGGTCGGAATGAGCAGTTCTTC.